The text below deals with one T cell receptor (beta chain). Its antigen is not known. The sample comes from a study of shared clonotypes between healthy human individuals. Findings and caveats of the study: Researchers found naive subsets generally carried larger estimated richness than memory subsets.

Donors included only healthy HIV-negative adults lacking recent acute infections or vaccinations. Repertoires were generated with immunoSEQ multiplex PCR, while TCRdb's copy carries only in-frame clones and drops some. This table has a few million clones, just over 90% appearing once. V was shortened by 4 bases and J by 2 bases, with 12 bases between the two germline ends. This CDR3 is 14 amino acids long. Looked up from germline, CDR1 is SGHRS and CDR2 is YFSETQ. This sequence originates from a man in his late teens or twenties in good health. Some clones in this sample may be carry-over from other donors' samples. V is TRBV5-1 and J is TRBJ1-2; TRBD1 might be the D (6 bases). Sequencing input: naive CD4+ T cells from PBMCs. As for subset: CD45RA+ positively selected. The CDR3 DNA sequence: TGCGCCAGCAGCCGGACAGTAACGAACTATGGCTACACCTTC. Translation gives CASSRTVTNYGYTF.